A selection of T cell receptor beta chains follows, all from one sample in a study of control samples from healthy donors and cancer patients. Sequenced by immunoSEQ multiplex PCR; TCRdb stores in-frame clones only, minus some. The repertoire holds 40,000 to 55,000 clones, roughly nine tenths seen once, with around 1.6% in the top ten. The material sequenced was PBMCs. These receptors all come from a man aged 35-49 years with colorectal cancer. The CDR3 runs from the conserved cysteine through the conserved F or W. The D gene is left open where the match is weak. The size field is filled for only some rows; it gives once, few, many or a size class.

V gene	J gene	clone size	D gene	CDR3 protein	CDR3 DNA
TRBV3-1/TRBV3-2	TRBJ1-5	-	TRBD1	CASSQETGQGDDNQPQHF	TGTGCCAGCAGCCAAGAAACGGGACAGGGGGACGACAATCAGCCCCAGCATTTT
TRBV7-6	TRBJ2-3	once	TRBD2	CASSLAFSGRARGTDTQYF	TGTGCCAGCAGCTTAGCGTTTAGCGGGAGGGCCCGTGGCACAGATACGCAGTATTTT
TRBV9	TRBJ2-2	-	-	CASSPLGIGELFF	TGTGCCAGCAGCCCTCTCGGGATCGGGGAGCTGTTTTTT
TRBV7-2	TRBJ1-5	once	-	CASRQVLGESNQPQHF	TGTGCCAGCAGACAAGTGCTAGGGGAAAGCAATCAGCCCCAGCATTTT
TRBV6-1	TRBJ2-7	-	-	CASSEGGWGREQYF	TGTGCCAGCAGTGAAGGGGGATGGGGGCGCGAGCAGTACTTC
TRBV20-1	TRBJ2-5	-	-	CSAPLGETQYF	TGCAGTGCTCCCCTAGGGGAGACCCAGTACTTC
TRBV7-9	TRBJ2-3	-	TRBD2	CASSQLAGGPSGSDTQYF	TGTGCCAGCAGCCAACTAGCGGGAGGACCCTCGGGCTCAGATACGCAGTATTTT
TRBV29-1	TRBJ2-1	-	-	CSVEGATLGSYNEQFF	TGCAGCGTTGAGGGCGCGACACTTGGCTCCTACAATGAGCAGTTCTTC
TRBV7-2	TRBJ2-7	-	-	CASSLGAGTAGEQYF	TGTGCCAGCAGCTTAGGAGCCGGGACCGCGGGCGAGCAGTACTTC
TRBV5-1	TRBJ2-5	-	TRBD2	CASSVSGKGETQYF	TGCGCCAGCAGCGTTAGCGGGAAGGGGGAGACCCAGTACTTC
TRBV7-6	TRBJ2-1	-	-	CASSSKRMGGPYNEQFF	TGTGCCAGCAGCTCTAAGAGGATGGGAGGACCTTACAATGAGCAGTTCTTC
TRBV9	TRBJ1-2	few	TRBD1	CASSAWGQGNYGYTF	TGTGCCAGCAGCGCATGGGGACAGGGAAACTATGGCTACACCTTC
TRBV7-2	TRBJ2-1	-	TRBD2	CASSELAGGQFF	TGTGCCAGCAGCGAACTAGCGGGAGGGCAGTTCTTC